Sequencing of this TCR beta chain was carried out in a study of shared clonotypes between healthy human individuals. As for this clone: Antigen unknown.

The table came from immunoSEQ multiplex PCR; TCRdb's copy has only in-frame clones and leaves some out. Here the sample spans under 150,000 clones, around two thirds being singletons. Whole-study findings and limits: Estimated clonotype richness was generally higher in naive than memory subsets. Around 5.3% of naive CD4 clonotypes were shared across a handful of donors.

CDR3 length: 14 residues. V trimming: 6 bases; J trimming: 4 bases; junction bases outside the gene matches: 8. Germline-derived CDR1 and CDR2 are LNHDA and SQIVND (reference sequence). The donors were all Caucasian adults (living in Nashville, Tennessee). This receptor was obtained from a woman in her 30s in good health. Input material: memory CD8+ T cells sorted from blood. Subset of the sample: CD45RO+ cells pooled with CCR7-negative TemRA cells. V is TRBV19 and J is TRBJ2-7; 8 positions agree with TRBD1. CDR3 protein: CASSRTGLGYEQYF. As DNA, the CDR3 is TGTGCCAGTAGCAGGACAGGGCTTGGGTACGAGCAGTACTTC.